This TCR beta chain derives from a study of blood T cell repertoires in COVID-19. This table comes from immunoSEQ multiplex PCR, and its TCRdb copy is limited to in-frame clones, with some not included. The repertoire holds 150,000 or so clones, 88% seen once, with 2.3% in the top ten. Germline V gene lookup returns CDR1 SGHDN and CDR2 FVKESK. Trimming at V came to 4 bases and at J to 7 bases, leaving 12 bases not matched to a gene. The CDR3 is made up of 15 amino acids. The receptor comes from a human donor in a cohort sampled during active COVID-19. Specimen: peripheral blood. The chain employs TRBV14 and TRBJ2-5; 7 bases are shared with TRBD2. This CDR3 reads CASSPINSGKGTQYF. The CDR3 coding sequence is TGTGCCAGCAGCCCGATCAACAGCGGGAAAGGGACCCAGTACTTC.